This T cell receptor (beta chain) was recovered during a study of neurological immune-mediated disorders. Study as a whole: Of the multiple sclerosis patients, roughly 35 in total, some 30 were relapsing-remitting and 3 were secondary progressive.

TCRdb processed the 5' RACE reads anew with MiXCR; each CDR3 protein has one entry. The profile shows 65,000 to 80,000 distinct CDR3 sequences, about 5% of them singletons. Unsorted libraries were derived from 2 million PBMCs stored at -80 C. General study points: HTLV-1-associated myelopathy had the most TCR clonal expansion, and multiple sclerosis had the least, less than healthy controls. CDR3 amino acid sequences of expanded clones were not shared across subjects, a result suggesting private repertoires in all groups.

This clonotype has ten or more counts. Its antigen remains unidentified. Input material: PBMCs. The source of this sequence is a woman in her seventies with multiple sclerosis.

CDR3 in DNA: TGTGCCACCAGCAGAGTAGGAGATTATGGCTACACCTTC. Translating it yields CATSRVGDYGYTF. The V and J genes are TRBV15 and TRBJ1-2; no clear D. This CDR3 region has 13 residues. Germline CDR1 is LNHNV and CDR2 is YYDKDF (reference sequence). V lost 1 base to trimming and J lost 5 bases, with 8 bases between them.